This T cell receptor beta chain emerged from a study of OX40 agonist ivuxolimab in advanced cancers. Study-level information: The dose-escalation cohort had hepatocellular carcinoma, melanoma, renal cell or head and neck cancer.

As concerns this clone: Its specificity is unknown.

The investigators sampled blood at baseline, at cycle 4 day 1, and at cycle 7 day 1. Points from the study as a whole: Undetermined was the antigen specificity of the expanded peripheral T cells.

Measured with immunoSEQ multiplex PCR; TCRdb has only the in-frame clones, and not every one. This table holds approximately 54,000 clones, approximately 90% found once. This clonotype was obtained from an adult with an advanced solid tumor such as melanoma, head and neck, liver or kidney cancer. The specimen comprised CD4+ or CD8+ T cells sorted from blood, sampled in a trial of the OX40 agonist ivuxolimab.

The CDR3 nucleotides read TGTGCCAGCAGTTTTAGGGGTAGCAATCAGCCCCAGCATTTT. It codes for CASSFRGSNQPQHF. The chain joins TRBV27 to TRBJ1-5; possible D gene TRBD1, 5 bases. With 3 bases removed from V and 0 bases from J, the gap between germline ends came to 6 bases. The V gene's germline CDR1 is MNHEY and CDR2 SMNVEV (reference sequence). CDR3 length equals 14 residues.